This entry describes one T cell receptor (beta chain). Its target is not known. Deep was the level at which the assay was run. The protocol was immunoSEQ multiplex PCR, while the TCRdb copy is restricted to in-frame clones and leaves out a portion. The sample lists 150,000 to 200,000 clones, 90% to 95% occurring once. This entry comes from a study of shared clonotypes between healthy human individuals. Study observations and caveats: Sequencing depth was expected to affect clonotype sharing among donors.

CD45RA-negative memory and CD45RA+ naive subsets were split from the CD4+ cells. Germline CDR1 and CDR2: LNHDA and SQIVND (reference sequence). The CDR3 consists of 12 residues. V gave up 9 bases and J gave up 4 bases, with 12 bases separating them. The clonotype originates from a woman in her twenties or thirties in good health. V and J are TRBV19 and TRBJ1-2; TRBD1 is a possible D gene (6 bases). The sequencing input was naive CD4+ T cells sorted from blood. Noted subset: CD45RA+ positively selected. CDR3 nucleotides: TGTGCCAGCCGCGACAGGCTCTATGGCTACACCTTC. Translated, it gives CASRDRLYGYTF.